This TCR beta chain was sequenced for a study of T-cell memory formation after mild COVID-19. Points from the study as a whole: Second-wave clones reaching peak frequency on day 37 lacked confirmed SARS-CoV-2 specificity. Contracting CD4+ clones were located mainly in CM and EM, and CD8+ clones in EMRA.

This clonotype has more than one count but fewer than ten. Its antigen is not known. CDR1 MNHNS and CDR2 SASEGT come from the germline V gene. With V trimmed by 5 bases and J by 4 bases, 10 bases remained unmatched. The CDR3 is made up of 17 amino acids. TCRdb re-called the 5' RACE reads with MiXCR, one entry per CDR3 protein. Of fewer than 700,000 distinct CDR3 sequences listed, less than 25% are singletons. The source of this sequence is an adult woman who had mild COVID-19 (a few samples of this study predate the infection). Cell type and time point are not known. This chain uses TRBV6-1 with TRBJ2-3, with 12 positions matching TRBD1. The sample consisted of PBMCs or a T cell subset sorted from them (not recorded which). The CDR3 nucleotides are TGTGCCAGCAGTCGTTACCGGGACAGGGGGCAAGCAGATACGCAGTATTTT. Its translation is CASSRYRDRGQADTQYF.